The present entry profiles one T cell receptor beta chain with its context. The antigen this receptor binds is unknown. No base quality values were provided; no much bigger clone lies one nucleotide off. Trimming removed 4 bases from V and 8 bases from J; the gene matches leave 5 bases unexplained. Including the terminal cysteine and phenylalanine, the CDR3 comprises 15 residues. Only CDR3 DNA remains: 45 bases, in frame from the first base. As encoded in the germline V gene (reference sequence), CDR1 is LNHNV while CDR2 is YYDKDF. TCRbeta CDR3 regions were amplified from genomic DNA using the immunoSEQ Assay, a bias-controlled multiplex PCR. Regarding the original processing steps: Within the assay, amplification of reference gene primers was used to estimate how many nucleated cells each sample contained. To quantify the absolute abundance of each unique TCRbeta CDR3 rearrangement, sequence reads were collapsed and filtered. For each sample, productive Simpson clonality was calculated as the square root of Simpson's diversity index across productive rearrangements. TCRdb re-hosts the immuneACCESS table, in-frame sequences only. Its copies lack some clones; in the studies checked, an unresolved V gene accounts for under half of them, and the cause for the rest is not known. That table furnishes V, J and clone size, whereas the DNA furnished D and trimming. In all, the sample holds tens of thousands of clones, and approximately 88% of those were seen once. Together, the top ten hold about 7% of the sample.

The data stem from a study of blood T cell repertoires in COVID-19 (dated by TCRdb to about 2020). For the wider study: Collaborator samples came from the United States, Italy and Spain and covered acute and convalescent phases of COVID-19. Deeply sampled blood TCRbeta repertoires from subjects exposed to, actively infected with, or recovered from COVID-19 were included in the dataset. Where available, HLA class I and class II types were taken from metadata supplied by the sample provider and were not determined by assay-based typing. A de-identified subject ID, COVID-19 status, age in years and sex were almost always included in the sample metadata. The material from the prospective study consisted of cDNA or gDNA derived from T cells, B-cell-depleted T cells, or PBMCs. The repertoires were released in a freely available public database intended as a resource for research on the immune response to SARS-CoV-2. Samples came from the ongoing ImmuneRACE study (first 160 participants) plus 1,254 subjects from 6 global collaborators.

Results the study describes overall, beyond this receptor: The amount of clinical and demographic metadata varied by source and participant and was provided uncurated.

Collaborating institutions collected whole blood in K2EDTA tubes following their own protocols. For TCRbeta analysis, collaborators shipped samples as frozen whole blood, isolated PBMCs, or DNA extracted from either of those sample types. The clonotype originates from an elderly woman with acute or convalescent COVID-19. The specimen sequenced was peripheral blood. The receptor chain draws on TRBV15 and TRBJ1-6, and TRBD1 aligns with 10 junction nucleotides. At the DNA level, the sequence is TGTGCCACCAGCATAACCGGGACAGGGGATTCACCCCTCCACTTT. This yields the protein CATSITGTGDSPLHF.